The 12 T cell receptor beta chains below were found in one sample sequenced in a study of T cells after yellow fever vaccination. TCRdb passed the 5' RACE reads through MiXCR, listing each CDR3 protein once. This table has about 360,000 distinct CDR3 sequences, 6.2% appearing once. The specimen was PBMCs, collected 5 days after the yellow fever booster vaccination. The receptor source for this set is a man aged 25 to 40 who received the YFV17D yellow fever vaccine.

This clonotype has a count of ten or more. The chain carries TRBV5-1 and TRBJ2-5, with TRBD1 matching over 8 bases. Germline V CDR1 and CDR2: SGHRS, YFSETQ. V gave up 3 bases and J gave up 5 bases; unmatched junction bases: 6. The CDR3 is 14 amino acids. CDR3 DNA sequence: TGCGCCAGCAGCTCGCCAGGGGGCGAGGAGACCCAGTACTTC. This encodes CASSSPGGEETQYF.

The J gene is TRBJ2-1, the V gene TRBV10-3; maybe TRBD2 (5 bases). Germline assignment: CDR1 ENHRY and CDR2 SYGVKD. V was clipped by 4 bases and J by 0 bases, with 13 bases between them. The CDR3 has 16 residues. The CDR3 protein is CAISGSAGSSYNEQFF. CDR3 in DNA: TGTGCCATCAGTGGTTCCGCGGGTAGCTCCTACAATGAGCAGTTCTTC.

This clonotype was observed at least ten times. The rearrangement links TRBV14 to TRBJ2-1, with 9 bases that match TRBD1. The CDR3 is 15 amino acids. Per the germline V gene, CDR1 is SGHDN and CDR2 is FVKESK. The V segment lost 5 bases and the J segment 9 bases; nucleotides outside the gene matches: 11. CDR3 residues: CASSGRDRALPEQFF. The CDR3 region has the DNA TGTGCCAGCAGCGGCCGGGACAGGGCTCTCCCTGAGCAGTTCTTC.

The chain employs TRBV7-2 and TRBJ2-7, with 7 bases lining up with TRBD1. V was clipped by 2 bases and J by 1 base; unmatched bases: 5. CDR1 is SGHTA, CDR2 FQGNSA, per germline. The CDR3 has 15 amino acids. The CDR3: CASSLSGTASYEQYF. The CDR3, as DNA: TGTGCCAGCAGCTTATCGGGGACAGCTTCCTACGAGCAGTACTTC.

In this sample, this clonotype turned up a few times. The chain carries TRBV15 and TRBJ2-3; no firm D call. V gave up 3 bases and J gave up 3 bases, with 13 bases separating them. The CDR3 spans 15 residues. Germline V gene sequence: CDR1 LNHNV, CDR2 YYDKDF (reference sequence). CDR3: CATSSPMGKTDTQYF. The CDR3 DNA sequence: TGTGCCACCAGCAGCCCAATGGGGAAAACAGATACGCAGTATTTT.

This clonotype was counted ten times or more. The chain links TRBV29-1 to TRBJ1-1; tentative D call: TRBD1 (5 bases). V was cut by 6 bases and J by 7 bases, with 18 bases left in between. Germline V gene lookup returns CDR1 SQVTM and CDR2 ANQGSEA. CDR3 length equals 13 residues. In DNA, the CDR3 is TGCAGCGTCGGACACAAGCTCGGTCTTGAAGCTTTCTTT. This codes for CSVGHKLGLEAFF.

This clonotype was counted at least ten times. This chain uses TRBV6-5 with TRBJ2-2; the D gene is possibly TRBD2 (6 bases). Germline CDR1 MNHEY, CDR2 SVGAGI. V was cut by 2 bases and J by 4 bases, with 8 bases left in between. The CDR3 loop spans 14 amino acids. The CDR3 coding sequence is TGTGCCAGCAGTTACGGGGGGTTCACCGGGGAGCTGTTTTTT. It yields the protein CASSYGGFTGELFF.

This chain connects TRBV7-6 to TRBJ2-7, with D possibly matching TRBD1 (6 bases). The CDR3 covers 15 residues. Per germline, CDR1 SGHVS and CDR2 FNYEAQ. V lost 5 bases and J lost 2, with 16 bases in between. The CDR3 sequence is CASSPAPGQTYEQYF. The CDR3 coding sequence is TGTGCCAGCAGCCCGGCCCCGGGACAAACCTACGAGCAGTACTTC.

This clonotype has a handful of counts. The chain employs TRBV6-1 and TRBJ2-3; 9 nucleotides agree with TRBD1. The junction had 10 bases not matched to a gene; V was cut back by 10 bases and J by 5 bases. The V gene's germline CDR1 is MNHNS and CDR2 SASEGT. There are 14 residues in the CDR3. CDR3 bases: TGTGCCACTAAGCTCGGGACAGGGAGAGATACGCAGTATTTT. Protein sequence: CATKLGTGRDTQYF.

This chain links TRBV12-3 or TRBV12-4 with TRBJ1-5; TRBD1 aligns across 8 bases. J gave up 0 bases and V 6 bases, and 7 bases lay outside the gene matches. This CDR3 is built from 16 residues. CDR3 sequence (DNA): TGTGCCAGCAGCGCCCGGGACAGGACTAGCAATCAGCCCCAGCATTTT. It specifies CASSARDRTSNQPQHF.

The sample holds a few counts of this clonotype. The J gene is TRBJ2-3, the V gene TRBV5-1, with D possibly matching TRBD1 (5 bases). Trimming removed 4 bases from V and 3 bases from J, with 12 bases in between. From germline, CDR1 is SGHRS and CDR2 YFSETQ. The CDR3 runs to 14 residues. CDR3 in amino acids: CASSKDSGTDTQYF. The CDR3 coding sequence is TGCGCCAGCAGCAAGGATTCAGGGACAGATACGCAGTATTTT.

This clonotype was counted a few times. This chain uses TRBV7-9 with TRBJ2-3; a possible D gene is TRBD1 (6 bases). The CDR3 loop spans 17 amino acids. Germline CDR1 and CDR2: SEHNR and FQNEAQ (reference sequence). V dropped 4 bases and J dropped 2 bases, with 19 bases sitting between them. The CDR3, as DNA: TGTGCCAGCAGCTACGACACCGGGACATTAATCACAGATACGCAGTATTTT. Translation gives CASSYDTGTLITDTQYF. Combining the CDR3 with reference TRBV7-9 and TRBJ2-3 gives the whole variable domain DTGVSQNPRHKITKRGQNVTFRCDPISEHNRLYWYRQTLGQGPEFLTYFQNEAQLEKSRLLSDRFSAERPKGSFSTLEIQRTEQGDSAMYLCASSYDTGTLITDTQYFGPGTRLTVL.